What follows describes a single TCR beta chain. Its target is unknown. This entry is derived from a study of T-cell reconstitution after alpha-beta-depleted transplantation in children. Study-wide results and limits: T-cell counts and diversity at one year post-transplant came mainly from newly produced T cells.

TCRbeta library preparation incorporated unique molecular identifiers. TCRdb analysed the PCR reads with MiXCR anew, one entry per CDR3 protein. The sample lists fewer than 550,000 distinct CDR3 sequences, 9.5% to 12% seen once, with 11% to 15% in the top ten. The sequencing here drew on PBMCs, mostly from graft donor cells, taken 180 days after TCRalphabeta/CD19-depleted stem cell transplant. The TCR sequence derives from a female patient aged 2-10 years who had a stem cell transplant for aplastic anemia, so the T cells may come from the graft donor.

The CDR3 region is CATSDSWTGDTGELFF. The CDR3 DNA follows: TGTGCCACCAGTGATTCCTGGACAGGCGACACCGGGGAGCTGTTTTTT. This chain links TRBV24-1 with TRBJ2-2, with TRBD1 identical over 7 bases. Unmatched junction bases numbered 5, after V lost 2 bases and J lost 3 bases. The CDR3 is 16 residues long. The V gene's germline CDR1 is KGHDR and CDR2 SFDVKD.